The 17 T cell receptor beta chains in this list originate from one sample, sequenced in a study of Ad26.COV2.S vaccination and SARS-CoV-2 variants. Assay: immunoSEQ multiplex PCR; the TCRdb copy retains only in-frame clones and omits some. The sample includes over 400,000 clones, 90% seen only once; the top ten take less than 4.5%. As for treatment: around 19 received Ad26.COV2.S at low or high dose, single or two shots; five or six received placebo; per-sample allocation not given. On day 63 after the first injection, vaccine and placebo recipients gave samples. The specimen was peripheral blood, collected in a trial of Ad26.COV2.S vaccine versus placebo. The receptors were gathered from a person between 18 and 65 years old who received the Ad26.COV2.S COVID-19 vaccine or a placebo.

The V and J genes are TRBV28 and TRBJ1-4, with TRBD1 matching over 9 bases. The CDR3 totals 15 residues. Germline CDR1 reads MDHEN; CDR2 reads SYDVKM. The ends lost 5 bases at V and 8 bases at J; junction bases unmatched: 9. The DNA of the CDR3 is TGTGCCAGCAGTATACGGGACAGGGTGAGGGAAAAACTGTTTTTT. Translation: CASSIRDRVREKLFF.

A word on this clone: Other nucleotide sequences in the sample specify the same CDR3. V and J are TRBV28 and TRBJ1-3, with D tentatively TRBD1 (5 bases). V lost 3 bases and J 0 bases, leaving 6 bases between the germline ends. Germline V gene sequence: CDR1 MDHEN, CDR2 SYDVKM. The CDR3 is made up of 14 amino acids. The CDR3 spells CASSLGGSGNTIYF. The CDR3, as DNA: TGTGCCAGCAGTTTGGGGGGCTCTGGAAACACCATATATTTT.

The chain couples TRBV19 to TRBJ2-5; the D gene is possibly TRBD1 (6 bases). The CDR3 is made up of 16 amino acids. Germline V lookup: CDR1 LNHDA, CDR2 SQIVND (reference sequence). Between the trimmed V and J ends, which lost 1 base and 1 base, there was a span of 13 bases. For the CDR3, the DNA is TGTGCCAGTAGTATAGGGACAGCCTCATCCCAAGAGACCCAGTACTTC. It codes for CASSIGTASSQETQYF. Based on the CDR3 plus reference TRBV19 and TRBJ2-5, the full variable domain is DGGITQSPKYLFRKEGQNVTLSCEQNLNHDAMYWYRQDPGQGLRLIYYSQIVNDFQKGDIAEGYSVSREKKESFPLTVTSAQKNPTAFYLCASSIGTASSQETQYFGPGTRLLVL.

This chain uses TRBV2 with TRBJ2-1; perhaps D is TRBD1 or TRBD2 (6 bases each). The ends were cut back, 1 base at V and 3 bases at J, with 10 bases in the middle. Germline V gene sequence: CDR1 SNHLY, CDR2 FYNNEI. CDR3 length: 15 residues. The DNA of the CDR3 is TGTGCCAGCAGTGAAGTGGAGGGGGGCTACAATGAGCAGTTCTTC. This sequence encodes CASSEVEGGYNEQFF.

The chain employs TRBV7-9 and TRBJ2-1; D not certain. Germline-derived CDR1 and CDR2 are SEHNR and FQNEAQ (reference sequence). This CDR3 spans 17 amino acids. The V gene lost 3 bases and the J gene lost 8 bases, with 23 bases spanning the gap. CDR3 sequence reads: CASSFPRAPNPVDEQFF. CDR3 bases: TGTGCCAGCAGCTTCCCCCGGGCCCCCAATCCGGTCGATGAGCAGTTCTTC.

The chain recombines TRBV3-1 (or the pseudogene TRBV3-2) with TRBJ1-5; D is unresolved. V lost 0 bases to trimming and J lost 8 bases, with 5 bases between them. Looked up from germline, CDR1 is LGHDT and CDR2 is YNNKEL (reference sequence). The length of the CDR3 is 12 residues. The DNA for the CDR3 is TGTGCCAGCAGCCAAGATGGAGAGCCCCAGCATTTT. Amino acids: CASSQDGEPQHF.

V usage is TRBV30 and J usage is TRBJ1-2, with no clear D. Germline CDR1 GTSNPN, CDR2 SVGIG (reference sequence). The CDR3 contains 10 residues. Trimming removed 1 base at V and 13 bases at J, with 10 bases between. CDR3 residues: CAWSAGLVTF. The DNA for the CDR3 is TGTGCCTGGAGTGCGGGCCTCGTCACCTTC.

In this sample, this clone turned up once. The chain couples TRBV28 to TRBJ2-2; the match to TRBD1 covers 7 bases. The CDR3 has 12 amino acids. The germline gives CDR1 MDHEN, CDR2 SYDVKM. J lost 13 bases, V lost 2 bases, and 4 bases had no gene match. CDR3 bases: TGTGCCAGCAGTTTACTGGGACAGAGGCTGTTTTTT. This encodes CASSLLGQRLFF.

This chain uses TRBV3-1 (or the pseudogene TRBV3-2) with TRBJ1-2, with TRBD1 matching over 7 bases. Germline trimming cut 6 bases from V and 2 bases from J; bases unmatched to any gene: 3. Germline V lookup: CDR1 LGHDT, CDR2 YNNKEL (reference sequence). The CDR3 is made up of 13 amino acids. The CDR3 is CASRGQANYGYTF. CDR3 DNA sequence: TGTGCCAGCAGAGGACAGGCCAACTATGGCTACACCTTC.

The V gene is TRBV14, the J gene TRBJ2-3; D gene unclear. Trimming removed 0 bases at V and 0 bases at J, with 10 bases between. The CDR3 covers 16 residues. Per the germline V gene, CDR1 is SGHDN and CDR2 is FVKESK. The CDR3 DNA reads TGTGCCAGCAGCCAAGATCGACTGGCAAGCACAGATACGCAGTATTTT. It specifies CASSQDRLASTDTQYF.

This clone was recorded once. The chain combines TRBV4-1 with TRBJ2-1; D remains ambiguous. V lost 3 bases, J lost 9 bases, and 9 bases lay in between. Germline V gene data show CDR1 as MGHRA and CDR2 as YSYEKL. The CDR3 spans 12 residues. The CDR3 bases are TGCGCCAGCAGCCACCGATCCAGTGAGCAGTTCTTC. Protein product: CASSHRSSEQFF.

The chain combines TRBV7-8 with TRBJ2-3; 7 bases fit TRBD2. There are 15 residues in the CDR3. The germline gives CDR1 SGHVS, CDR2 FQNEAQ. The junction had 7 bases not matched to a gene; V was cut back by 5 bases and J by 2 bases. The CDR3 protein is CASSPLSGNTDTQYF. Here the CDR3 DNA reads TGTGCCAGCAGCCCCCTAAGCGGGAACACAGATACGCAGTATTTT.

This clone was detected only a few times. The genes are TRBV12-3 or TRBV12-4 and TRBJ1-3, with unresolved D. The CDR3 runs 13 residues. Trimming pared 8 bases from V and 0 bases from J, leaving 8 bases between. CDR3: CASGRDSGNTIYF. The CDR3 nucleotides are TGTGCCAGCGGTAGGGACTCTGGAAACACCATATATTTT.

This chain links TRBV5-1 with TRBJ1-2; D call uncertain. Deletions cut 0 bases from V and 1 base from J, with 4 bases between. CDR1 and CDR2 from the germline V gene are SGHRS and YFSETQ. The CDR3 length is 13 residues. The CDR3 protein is CASSLGRNYGYTF. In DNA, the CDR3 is TGCGCCAGCAGCTTGGGACGTAACTATGGCTACACCTTC.

CDR3 nucleotides: TGTGCCAGCAGCTTAAAAGGTGCGGAGACCCAGTACTTC. As protein: CASSLKGAETQYF. The chain couples TRBV7-3 to TRBJ2-5; no definite D call. V was cut by 1 base and J by 5 bases, with 8 bases left in between. CDR1 SGHTA and CDR2 FQGTGA come from the germline V gene. This CDR3 comprises 13 residues.

The CDR3 DNA follows: TGTGCCATCAAGATCGGCAGCCAGAACACCGGGGAGCTGTTTTTT. As protein: CAIKIGSQNTGELFF. The V gene is TRBV10-3, the J gene TRBJ2-2; D remains ambiguous. This CDR3 has 15 residues. Trimming stripped 7 bases from V and 1 base from J, with 13 bases between. Germline loops: CDR1 ENHRY, CDR2 SYGVKD.

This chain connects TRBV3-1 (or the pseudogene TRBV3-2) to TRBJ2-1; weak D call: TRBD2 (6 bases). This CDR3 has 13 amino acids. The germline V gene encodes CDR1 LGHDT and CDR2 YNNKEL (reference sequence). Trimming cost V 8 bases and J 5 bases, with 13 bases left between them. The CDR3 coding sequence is TGTGCCAGCTGGGGCGGGATGGACAATGAGCAGTTCTTC. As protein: CASWGGMDNEQFF.